The 27 T cell receptor beta chains in this list originate from one sample, sequenced in a study of CD8 T cells in ankylosing spondylitis. TCRdb independently ran MiXCR on the 5' RACE reads; one entry per CDR3 protein. The data contain about 160,000 distinct CDR3 sequences, around a tenth of them seen just once; the ten biggest clones take up roughly 16%. Material for sequencing was blood, either unsorted or a sorted T cell fraction (not recorded which). The source is a female donor with ankylosing spondylitis or in good health (not recorded which).

This clonotype appeared a few times. The rearrangement links TRBV27 to TRBJ1-2; TRBD1 might be the D (5 bases). The germline V gene has CDR1 MNHEY and CDR2 SMNVEV (reference sequence). Trimming cost V 11 bases and J 2 bases, with 9 bases left between them. CDR3 size: 11 residues. Here the CDR3 DNA reads TGTGCCGCCTGGGGCAACTATGGCTACACCTTC. Protein: CAAWGNYGYTF.

This clonotype has a count of ten or more. The J gene is TRBJ2-7, the V gene TRBV29-1, with D perhaps TRBD1 or TRBD2 (6 bases each). The CDR3 length is 15 residues. CDR1 SQVTM and CDR2 ANQGSEA come from the germline V gene. V was shortened by 8 bases and J by 3 bases, with 23 bases between the two germline ends. The CDR3 loop is CSTYVGTGGYYEQYF. Here the CDR3 DNA reads TGCAGCACCTATGTGGGGACTGGGGGCTACTACGAGCAGTACTTC.

This clonotype was seen a handful of times. This sequence joins TRBV29-1 and TRBJ2-7; D is perhaps TRBD2 (7 bases). The CDR3 sequence is 14 residues long. Germline CDR1 is SQVTM and CDR2 is ANQGSEA. Trimming shortened V by 2 bases and J by 1 base, and 12 bases separated the two germline ends. The CDR3 DNA is TGCAGCGTTGAACGGGGGGCCCGATCCTACGAGCAGTACTTC. This sequence encodes CSVERGARSYEQYF.

This clonotype has a handful of counts. J is TRBJ2-7 and V is TRBV19, with TRBD1 identical over 9 bases. This CDR3 has 14 amino acids. The ends lost 5 bases at V and 4 bases at J; junction bases unmatched: 6. Germline CDR1 and CDR2: LNHDA and SQIVND (reference sequence). CDR3 sequence: CASSPKTGGYEQYF. The CDR3 coding sequence is TGTGCCAGTAGTCCGAAGACAGGGGGATACGAGCAGTACTTC.

This clonotype was seen only a few times. This chain connects TRBV6-5 to TRBJ2-2; the D gene is possibly TRBD2 (6 bases). V lost 0 bases, J lost 7 bases, and 15 bases lay in between. Germline V CDR1 and CDR2: MNHEY, SVGAGI. The CDR3 sequence is 16 residues long. The DNA of the CDR3 is TGTGCCAGCAGTTACTCGGTACCCCCCGGGAGCGGGGAGCTGTTTTTT. Translation: CASSYSVPPGSGELFF.

This clonotype was seen a handful of times. The gene calls are TRBV28 and TRBJ1-1; a possible D gene is TRBD1 (6 bases). This CDR3 has 13 amino acids. Germline V gives CDR1 MDHEN, CDR2 SYDVKM. Trimming took 6 bases from V and 4 from J, leaving 12 bases between them. The CDR3 region is CASRRGGVTEAFF. The CDR3 nucleotides read TGTGCCAGCAGGAGGGGGGGCGTCACTGAAGCTTTCTTT. Variable domain in full (rest from reference TRBV28 and TRBJ1-1): DVKVTQSSRYLVKRTGEKVFLECVQDMDHENMFWYRQDPGLGLRLIYFSYDVKMKEKGDIPEGYSVSREKKERFSLILESASTNQTSMYLCASRRGGVTEAFFGQGTRLTVV.

V usage is TRBV29-1 and J usage is TRBJ2-3; possibly TRBD2 for D (5 bases). Germline V gene sequence: CDR1 SQVTM, CDR2 ANQGSEA. The CDR3 extends over 14 amino acids. V lost 3 bases, J lost 0 bases, and 10 bases lay in between. CDR3 coding DNA: TGCAGCGTTGACGCGGGTACTAGCACAGATACGCAGTATTTT. Translated, it gives CSVDAGTSTDTQYF.

At least ten counts were recorded for this clonotype. The gene calls are TRBV9 and TRBJ2-7; tentatively, D is TRBD1 or TRBD2 (6 bases each). The CDR3 has 17 amino acids. The V gene's germline CDR1 is SGDLS and CDR2 YYNGEE. V was cut by 3 bases and J by 6 bases, with 25 bases left in between. CDR3 sequence: CASSAGGSDFLVGEQYF. In DNA, the CDR3 is TGTGCCAGCAGCGCCGGGGGCTCCGATTTTTTAGTAGGCGAGCAGTACTTC.

Note on this clonotype: A far larger clone is off by one base, so a read error is likely. This chain connects TRBV7-9 to TRBJ1-1; no clear D. This CDR3 has 13 residues. Trimming pared 5 bases from V and 2 bases from J, leaving 9 bases between. The germline gives CDR1 SEHNR, CDR2 FQNEAQ (reference sequence). The CDR3 region has the DNA TGTGCCAGCAGCACCCCGGGCAACACTGAAGCTTTCTTT. This translates into CASSTPGNTEAFF.

This clonotype was seen a handful of times. CDR3 sequence (DNA): TGTGCCAGCAGCCCTGGACTAGCGGGAACCGAGCAGTACTTC. Its protein product is CASSPGLAGTEQYF. The genes are TRBV9 and TRBJ2-7, with 12 bases aligning to TRBD2. This CDR3 has 14 amino acids. Trimming removed 4 bases from V and 6 bases from J; junction bases left unmatched: 5. CDR1 and CDR2 from the germline V gene are SGDLS and YYNGEE.

This clonotype has a handful of counts. The V gene is TRBV27, the J gene TRBJ1-4, with D tentatively TRBD1 (6 bases). Germline values: CDR1 MNHEY, CDR2 SMNVEV (reference sequence). CDR3 length: 13 amino acids. Trimming took 4 bases from V and 10 from J, leaving 13 bases between them. CDR3 coding DNA: TGTGCCAGCAGTTATACAGGGCAAGGAAAACTGTTTTTT. Translation: CASSYTGQGKLFF.

This clonotype was picked up many times. This sequence joins TRBV20-1 and TRBJ2-7, with no clear D. V gave up 3 bases and J gave up 3 bases, with 6 bases separating them. Germline CDR1 reads DFQATT; CDR2 reads SNEGSKA (reference sequence). There are 11 residues in the CDR3. This CDR3 is CSASDLYEQYF. CDR3 in DNA: TGCAGTGCTAGTGACCTCTACGAGCAGTACTTC.

The chain employs TRBV10-2 and TRBJ2-1, with D possibly TRBD2 on 6 matching bases. There are 16 residues in the CDR3. Germline CDR1 is WSHSY and CDR2 is SAAADI. V was trimmed by 4 bases and J by 0 bases, leaving 13 bases between them. DNA of the CDR3: TGCGCCAGCAGTGCCGGGGGAGGCTACTCCTACAATGAGCAGTTCTTC. Residues: CASSAGGGYSYNEQFF.

The chain recombines TRBV29-1 with TRBJ2-7, with D maybe TRBD1 (7 bases). Trimming removed 5 bases from V and 6 bases from J, with 17 bases in between. Germline V gene data show CDR1 as SQVTM and CDR2 as ANQGSEA. This CDR3 has 13 amino acids. CDR3 bases: TGCAGCGTTCGGGGAGGACAGGCTGTCGAGCAGTACTTC. The encoded protein is CSVRGGQAVEQYF.

The chain is built from TRBV20-1 and TRBJ2-3; 7 nucleotides align to TRBD2. Germline V gene sequence: CDR1 DFQATT, CDR2 SNEGSKA (reference sequence). CDR3 length: 14 amino acids. The trim removed 5 bases at V and 0 bases at J, leaving 5 bases unmatched. The CDR3 DNA reads as TGCAGTGCTGTTAGCGGGTTTAGCACAGATACGCAGTATTTT. Translating it yields CSAVSGFSTDTQYF.

The V and J genes are TRBV5-1 and TRBJ1-1; D may be TRBD1 (5 bases). The length of the CDR3 is 14 residues. Looked up from germline, CDR1 is SGHRS and CDR2 is YFSETQ. Trimming took off 0 bases at V and 11 bases at J, with 17 bases between the two ends. The CDR3 spells CASSLDAGGEAAFF. The CDR3 DNA sequence: TGCGCCAGCAGCTTGGATGCGGGGGGAGAAGCGGCTTTCTTT.

This clonotype was recorded a few times. The V and J genes are TRBV5-1 and TRBJ1-2; D may be TRBD1 (5 bases). The V and J ends lost 10 bases and 8 bases respectively, with 27 bases between them. Germline values: CDR1 SGHRS, CDR2 YFSETQ. The CDR3 is 15 amino acids. CDR3 DNA sequence: TGCGCCTCTCTAGAAGGGGACTCAGCCAGTGGGGGCTACACCTTC. Its translation: CASLEGDSASGGYTF.

This clonotype appeared many times. The chain's CDR3 is CASTYTDTQYF. The CDR3, as DNA: TGCGCCAGCACATACACAGATACGCAGTATTTT. This chain joins TRBV5-1 and TRBJ2-3; D is unclear. Trimming took 6 bases from V and 2 from J, leaving 4 bases between them. This CDR3 is built from 11 residues. Germline values: CDR1 SGHRS, CDR2 YFSETQ. The full variable domain, with the rest looked up from reference TRBV5-1 and TRBJ2-3, is KAGVTQTPRYLIKTRGQQVTLSCSPISGHRSVSWYQQTPGQGLQFLFEYFSETQRNKGNFPGRFSGRQFSNSRSEMNVSTLELGDSALYLCASTYTDTQYFGPGTRLTVL.

This clonotype was observed many times. The gene calls are TRBV7-9 and TRBJ2-1, with a weak D call TRBD1 (5 bases). V was pared by 2 bases and J by 4 bases, with 12 bases between. The germline CDR1 and CDR2 sequences are SEHNR and FQNEAQ (reference sequence). The CDR3 is 15 residues long. The CDR3 DNA follows: TGTGCCAGCAGCTTAATGCAGGGCTCGTACAATGAGCAGTTCTTC. Its protein is CASSLMQGSYNEQFF.

Many counts were recorded for this clonotype. The CDR3 nucleotides read TGCGCCAGCAGACCCCTGGGGGGAAATGAGCAGTTCTTC. It codes for CASRPLGGNEQFF. The chain is built from TRBV4-3 and TRBJ2-1; perhaps TRBD2 as D (6 bases). Germline V gene sequence: CDR1 LGHNA, CDR2 YSLEER. Trimming took 6 bases from V and 7 from J, leaving 13 bases between them. CDR3 length: 13 amino acids.

This clonotype came up a few times. The chain couples TRBV14 to TRBJ2-5; D unclear. V shed 4 bases and J shed 5 bases, with 11 bases lying between them. This CDR3 is built from 13 residues. Germline loops: CDR1 SGHDN, CDR2 FVKESK. The DNA of the CDR3 is TGTGCCAGCAGCCGCTACCACGGGGAGACCCAGTACTTC. It yields the protein CASSRYHGETQYF.

This clonotype was observed many times. The chain joins TRBV4-3 to TRBJ2-1; TRBD1 is a possible D gene (6 bases). Germline CDR1 reads LGHNA; CDR2 reads YSLEER. Deletions cut 0 bases from V and 6 bases from J, with 12 bases between. The CDR3 contains 15 residues. CDR3 DNA sequence: TGCGCCAGCAGCCAAGATGTAGGGACAAGCAATGAGCAGTTCTTC. It translates to CASSQDVGTSNEQFF.

This clonotype was seen a few times. The chain is built from TRBV25-1 and TRBJ2-3; 7 bases align to TRBD1. The CDR3 consists of 18 residues. V was clipped by 3 bases and J by 2 bases; unmatched bases: 14. CDR1 and CDR2 (germline): MGHDK, SYGVNS. This chain's CDR3 is CASSEWVTSGTDTDTQYF. The CDR3 bases are TGTGCCAGCAGTGAGTGGGTGACCTCCGGGACAGACACAGATACGCAGTATTTT. The whole variable domain, filled in from reference TRBV25-1 and TRBJ2-3, reads EADIYQTPRYLVIGTGKKITLECSQTMGHDKMYWYQQDPGMELHLIHYSYGVNSTEKGDLSSESTVSRIRTEHFPLTLESARPSHTSQYLCASSEWVTSGTDTDTQYFGPGTRLTVL.

This clonotype was counted only a few times. The V and J genes are TRBV12-3 or TRBV12-4 and TRBJ2-1; 7 bases are a match to TRBD1. The CDR3 spans 12 residues. Germline trimming cut 5 bases from V and 15 bases from J; bases unmatched to any gene: 10. DNA of the CDR3: TGTGCCAGCAGTCCGACAGGGCCAGTAAGGTTCTTC. Translation: CASSPTGPVRFF.

This clonotype occurred many times. CDR3 DNA: TGCGCCAGCAGCTACCCGACTAGCGGGAACGAGCACAATGAGCAGTTCTTC. Amino acids: CASSYPTSGNEHNEQFF. This chain joins TRBV5-1 and TRBJ2-1; 11 bases fit TRBD2. The CDR3 is 17 amino acids. Per the germline V gene, CDR1 is SGHRS and CDR2 is YFSETQ. V was clipped by 3 bases and J by 5 bases; unmatched bases: 10. Complete variable domain (other parts from reference TRBV5-1 and TRBJ2-1): KAGVTQTPRYLIKTRGQQVTLSCSPISGHRSVSWYQQTPGQGLQFLFEYFSETQRNKGNFPGRFSGRQFSNSRSEMNVSTLELGDSALYLCASSYPTSGNEHNEQFFGPGTRLTVL.

The table lists this clonotype with a few counts. V gene TRBV6-5 combines with J gene TRBJ2-1; D is possibly TRBD1 (5 bases). The CDR3 has 14 residues. The V and J ends lost 0 bases and 5 bases respectively, with 8 bases between them. Germline loops: CDR1 MNHEY, CDR2 SVGAGI. The CDR3 protein is CASSYSQGHNEQFF. The DNA of the CDR3 is TGTGCCAGCAGTTACTCCCAGGGTCACAATGAGCAGTTCTTC.

This clonotype turned up a few times. The chain links TRBV25-1 to TRBJ1-1; TRBD1 is a possible D gene (5 bases). This CDR3 has 11 amino acids. Trimming removed 8 bases from V and 7 bases from J, with 11 bases in between. Germline CDR1 is MGHDK and CDR2 is SYGVNS. CDR3 sequence reads: CASVERGEAFF. The CDR3 DNA follows: TGTGCCAGCGTAGAGAGGGGTGAAGCTTTCTTT.